These T cell receptor beta chains were read from a single sample in a study of blood T cells in healthy people across ages. TCRdb analysed the 5' RACE reads with MiXCR anew, one entry per CDR3 protein. The data show approximately 810,000 distinct CDR3 sequences, with 29% seen just once and 15% to 20% held by the top ten. The source material was blood. These receptors were collected from a woman older than 75 in good health. CDR3s leave out the opening cysteine and the closing phenylalanine or tryptophan.

>TRBV7-9
ASSLIQGPTSYEQY
>TRBV10-3
AISEPKDRREDTQY
>TRBV6-5
ASSPRQGNSPLH
>TRBV25-1
ASSDNRVPYNEQF
>TRBV30
TWSTGLVHNQPQH
>TRBV12-3/TRBV12-4
AGAGGRYGYT
>TRBV7-2
ASSATTNTGELF
>TRBV5-1
ASSLTPMLAKNIQY
>TRBV28
ASSFLGPKGVTNEKLF
>TRBV9
ASSVQGAPNEKRF
>TRBV9
ASSVGGAVTYEQY
>TRBV12-3/TRBV12-4
ASSPAAGANYGYT
>TRBV5-1
ASSGGLPQETQY
>TRBV6-6
ASSVVGRANEKLF
>TRBV6-5
ASSYSTGRGTNEKLF
>TRBV20-1
SARDPGTQY
>TRBV5-4
ASTHYSTDTQY
>TRBV3-1
ASSPVTRRSGETQY
>TRBV11-2
ASSPTVGTSGGLIYNEQF
>TRBV20-1
SAREGTYPVPQH
>TRBV12-3/TRBV12-4
ASSFDSGANVLT
>TRBV7-9
ASSLEGGPSYGYT
>TRBV10-2
ASLKEENYGYT
>TRBV7-2
ASQSDRGLGAGYT
>TRBV18
ASSPFSGNTIY
>TRBV7-2
ASSSGRQEPQPQH
>TRBV11-3
ASSEQGAKSGYT
>TRBV29-1
SVAGTGYYEQY
>TRBV7-2
ASSLGGSGELF
>TRBV14
ASSQAFADRTYEQY
>TRBV20-1
SARGYRSSYNSPLH
>TRBV7-2
VSSLLAGGRQETQY
>TRBV15
ATSTRVQETQY
>TRBV5-1
ASSWGETQY
>TRBV5-5
ATGQGPSGRNYGYT
>TRBV5-1
ASRRDRDNSPLH
>TRBV5-1
ASSPAGTGTGKLVNTEAF
>TRBV14
ASSQDLGAGGTASEQF
>TRBV28
AGRITRTTPYEQY
>TRBV30
AWSVRGNHGYT
>TRBV20-1
SALGREETQY
>TRBV6-5
ASSYLQGDSLNEQY
>TRBV7-2
ASRMGTERTGELF
>TRBV28
ASAPQGTYNEQF
>TRBV20-1
SARPPGANEKLF
>TRBV29-1
NVVVPSGGWRQF
>TRBV7-9
ASSLVTVDTQY
>TRBV20-1
SARDLGQGNAEAF
>TRBV6-5
ASRTKGDFIDGQY
>TRBV29-1
SAWTGASNQPQH
>TRBV9
ASSVGGSPGTQY
>TRBV11-2
ASSFPLSGGTQY
>TRBV4-3
ASSQGARDRGYGYT
>TRBV6-5
ASSVGRANEQF
>TRBV7-2
ASSLARNPPTTDTQY
>TRBV7-2
ASSSRTSGGYTQY
>TRBV12-3/TRBV12-4
ASSDHRGPLY